This T cell receptor (beta chain) was sequenced in a study of blood T cell repertoires in COVID-19 (dated by TCRdb to the early 2020s). General notes on the study: The collaborator samples originated in the United States, Italy and Spain and spanned the acute and convalescent phases of COVID-19. Sample metadata almost always included a de-identified subject ID, COVID-19 status, age in years and sex. The prospective study material was composed of cDNA or gDNA derived from T cells, B-cell-depleted T cells, or PBMCs. A freely available public database, intended as a resource for researchers studying the immune response to SARS-CoV-2, is where the repertoires were released. The samples were drawn from two sources: the first 160 participants of the ongoing ImmuneRACE study, and 950 to 1,500 subjects contributed by 6 global collaborators. The dataset comprised deeply sampled blood TCRbeta repertoires from subjects exposed to, actively infected with, or recovered from COVID-19. Where HLA class I and class II types were available, the types were taken from metadata supplied by the sample provider, not from assay-based typing.

Each collaborating institution followed its own protocols to collect whole blood in K2EDTA tubes. For TCRbeta analysis, collaborators shipped samples in one of three forms: frozen whole blood, isolated PBMCs, or DNA extracted from either of those sample types. TCRbeta CDR3 regions were amplified from genomic DNA by means of the immunoSEQ Assay, a bias-controlled multiplex PCR. The authors' analysis ran thus. The number of nucleated cells in each sample was estimated from the amplification of reference gene primers within the assay. Sequence reads were collapsed and filtered to measure the absolute abundance of every unique TCRbeta CDR3 rearrangement. For each sample, productive Simpson clonality was calculated as the square root of Simpson's diversity index over productive rearrangements. TCRdb mirrors the immuneACCESS table, restricted to in-frame sequences. Some clones are absent from its copies; in checked studies, under half trace to an unresolved V gene, and the reason for the others is unknown. From that table come the V and J calls and clone size; the DNA was used to work out D and trimming. The sample table holds 100,000 to 150,000 clones, of which 79% were seen once. The ten largest make up 37% of the sample.

Overall study results and their limits: The amount of clinical and demographic metadata varied by source and participant and was provided uncurated.

Details on this clone: Its antigen is not yet known. Base quality data are lacking; no much larger clone is found one base away.

Reading the germline V gene gives CDR1 MDHEN and CDR2 SYDVKM. V sheds 4 bases and J sheds 2 bases, leaving 9 bases between their ends. The CDR3, from cysteine to phenylalanine, totals 14 residues. Just CDR3 DNA is preserved here, 42 bases in frame from base 1. The TCR originated in a man between 35 and 55 years old with active or convalescent COVID-19. The source material was peripheral blood. The chain is made from TRBV28 and TRBJ1-5; TRBD1 is a weak D gene call, 6 bases matching. The DNA reads as follows: TGTGCCAGCAGTTCCCCAGGGGGCAATCAGCCCCAGCATTTT. It translates as CASSSPGGNQPQHF.